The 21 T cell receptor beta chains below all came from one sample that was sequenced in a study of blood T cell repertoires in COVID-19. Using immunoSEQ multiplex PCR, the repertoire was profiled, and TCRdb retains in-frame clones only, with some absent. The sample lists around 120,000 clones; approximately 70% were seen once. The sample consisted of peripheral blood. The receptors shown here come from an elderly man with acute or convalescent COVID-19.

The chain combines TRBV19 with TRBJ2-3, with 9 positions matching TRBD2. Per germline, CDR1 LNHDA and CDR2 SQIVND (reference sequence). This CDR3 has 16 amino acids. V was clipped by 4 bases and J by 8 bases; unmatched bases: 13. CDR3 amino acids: CASSTGTSISGGTQYF. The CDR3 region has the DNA TGTGCCAGTAGTACGGGGACTAGCATTTCGGGAGGTACGCAGTATTTT.

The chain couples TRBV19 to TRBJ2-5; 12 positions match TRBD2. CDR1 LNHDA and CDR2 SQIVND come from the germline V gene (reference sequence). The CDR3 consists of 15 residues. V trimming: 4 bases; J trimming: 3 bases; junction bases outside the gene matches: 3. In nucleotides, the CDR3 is TGTGCCAGTAGTACTTGGACTAGCGGGGAAGAGACCCAGTACTTC. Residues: CASSTWTSGEETQYF.

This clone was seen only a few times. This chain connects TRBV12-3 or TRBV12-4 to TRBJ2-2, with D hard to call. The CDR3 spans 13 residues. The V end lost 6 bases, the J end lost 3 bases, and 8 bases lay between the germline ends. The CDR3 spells CASSLIDTGELFF. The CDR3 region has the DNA TGTGCCAGCAGCCTAATCGACACCGGGGAGCTGTTTTTT.

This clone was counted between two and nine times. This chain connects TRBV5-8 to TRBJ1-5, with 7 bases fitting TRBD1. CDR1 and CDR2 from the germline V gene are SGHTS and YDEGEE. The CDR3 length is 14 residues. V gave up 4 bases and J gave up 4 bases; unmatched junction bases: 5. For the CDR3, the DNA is TGTGCCAGCAGCCTCCGGGACAGAAATCAGCCCCAGCATTTT. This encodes CASSLRDRNQPQHF.

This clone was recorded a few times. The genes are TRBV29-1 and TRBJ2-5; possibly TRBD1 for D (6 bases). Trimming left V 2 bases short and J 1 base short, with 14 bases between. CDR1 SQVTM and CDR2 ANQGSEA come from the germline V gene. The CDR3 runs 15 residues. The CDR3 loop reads CSVETRGTLQETQYF. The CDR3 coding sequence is TGCAGCGTTGAAACTCGAGGGACACTCCAAGAGACCCAGTACTTC.

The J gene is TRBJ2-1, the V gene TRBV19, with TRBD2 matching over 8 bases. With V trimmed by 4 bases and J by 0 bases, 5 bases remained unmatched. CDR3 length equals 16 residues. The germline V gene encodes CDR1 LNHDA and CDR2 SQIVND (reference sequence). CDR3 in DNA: TGTGCCAGTAGTAAAACGGGAGGGGGCTCCTACAATGAGCAGTTCTTC. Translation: CASSKTGGGSYNEQFF.

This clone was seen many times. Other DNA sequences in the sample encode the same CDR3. The CDR3 region has the DNA TGCGCCAGCAGCCAAGATTGGGGGACAGGCGGGTTTCAGCCCCAGCATTTT. Amino acid sequence: CASSQDWGTGGFQPQHF. This rearrangement joins TRBV4-3 to TRBJ1-5, with 8 bases identical to TRBD1. The CDR3 spans 17 residues. In germline, CDR1 is LGHNA, CDR2 YSLEER. Trimming removed 0 bases from V and 6 bases from J; junction bases left unmatched: 10.

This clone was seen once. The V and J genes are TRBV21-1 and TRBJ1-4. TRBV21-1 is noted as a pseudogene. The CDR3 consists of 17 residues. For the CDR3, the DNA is TGTGCCAGCAGCTTCGTAGATCCCATCAAGATTAGTTGGAAACTGTTTTTT. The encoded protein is CASSFVDPIKISWKLFF.

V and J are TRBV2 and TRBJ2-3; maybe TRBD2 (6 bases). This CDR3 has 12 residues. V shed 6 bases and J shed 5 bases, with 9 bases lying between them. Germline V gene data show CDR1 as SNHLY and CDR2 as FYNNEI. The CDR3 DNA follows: TGTGCCAGCAGGGAGGGTGGAGATACGCAGTATTTT. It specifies CASREGGDTQYF.

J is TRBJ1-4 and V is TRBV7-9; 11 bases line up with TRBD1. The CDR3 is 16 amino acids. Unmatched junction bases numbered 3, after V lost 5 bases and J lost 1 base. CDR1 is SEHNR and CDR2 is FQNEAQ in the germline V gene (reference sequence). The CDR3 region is CASSPGTGGTNEKLFF. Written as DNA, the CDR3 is TGTGCCAGCAGCCCCGGGACAGGGGGAACTAATGAAAAACTGTTTTTT.

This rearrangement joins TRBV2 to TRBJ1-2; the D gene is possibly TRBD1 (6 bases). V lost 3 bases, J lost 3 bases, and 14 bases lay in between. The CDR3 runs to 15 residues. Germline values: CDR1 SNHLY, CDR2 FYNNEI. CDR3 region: CASSEAAGAYYGYTF. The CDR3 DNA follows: TGTGCCAGCAGTGAGGCGGCAGGGGCGTACTATGGCTACACCTTC. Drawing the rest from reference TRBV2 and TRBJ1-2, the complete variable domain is EPEVTQTPSHQVTQMGQEVILRCVPISNHLYFYWYRQILGQKVEFLVSFYNNEISEKSEIFDDQFSVERPDGSNFTLKIRSTKLEDSAMYFCASSEAAGAYYGYTFGSGTRLTVV.

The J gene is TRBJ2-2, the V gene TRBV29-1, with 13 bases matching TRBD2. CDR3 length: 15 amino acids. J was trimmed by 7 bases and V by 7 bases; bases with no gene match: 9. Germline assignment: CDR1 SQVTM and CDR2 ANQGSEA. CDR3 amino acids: CSAKGLAGVGGELFF. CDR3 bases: TGCAGCGCAAAAGGACTAGCGGGAGTGGGCGGGGAGCTGTTTTTT.

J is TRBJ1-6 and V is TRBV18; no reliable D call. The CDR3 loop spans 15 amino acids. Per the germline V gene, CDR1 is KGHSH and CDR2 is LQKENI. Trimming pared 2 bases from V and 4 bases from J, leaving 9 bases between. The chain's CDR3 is CASSPGPQYNSPLHF. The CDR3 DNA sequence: TGTGCCAGCTCACCAGGCCCCCAGTATAATTCACCCCTCCACTTT.

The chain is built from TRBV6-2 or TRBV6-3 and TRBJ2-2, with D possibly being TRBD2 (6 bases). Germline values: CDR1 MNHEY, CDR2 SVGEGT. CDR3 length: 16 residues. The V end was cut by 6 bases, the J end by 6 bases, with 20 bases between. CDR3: CASSPSRLGSPGELFF. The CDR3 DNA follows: TGTGCCAGCAGCCCCTCGCGGCTCGGGAGCCCCGGGGAGCTGTTTTTT.

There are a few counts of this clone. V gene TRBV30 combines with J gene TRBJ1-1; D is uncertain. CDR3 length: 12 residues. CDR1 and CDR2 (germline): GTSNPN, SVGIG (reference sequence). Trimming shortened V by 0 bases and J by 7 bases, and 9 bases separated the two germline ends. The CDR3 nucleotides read TGTGCCTGGAGTGTTAGGCGCGGTGAAGCTTTCTTT. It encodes CAWSVRRGEAFF.

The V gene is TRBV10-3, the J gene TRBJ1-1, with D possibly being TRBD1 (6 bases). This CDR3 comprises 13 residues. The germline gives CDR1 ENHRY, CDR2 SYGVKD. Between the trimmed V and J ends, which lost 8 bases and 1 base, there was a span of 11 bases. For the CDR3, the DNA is TGTGCCATCTCCCCGACAGGGAACACTGAAGCTTTCTTT. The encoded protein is CAISPTGNTEAFF.

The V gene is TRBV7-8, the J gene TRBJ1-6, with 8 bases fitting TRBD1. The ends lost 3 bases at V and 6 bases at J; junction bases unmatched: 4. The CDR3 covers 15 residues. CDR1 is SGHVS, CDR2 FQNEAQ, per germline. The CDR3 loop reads CASSFETGVNSPLHF. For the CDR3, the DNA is TGTGCCAGCAGCTTTGAGACAGGGGTTAATTCACCCCTCCACTTT.

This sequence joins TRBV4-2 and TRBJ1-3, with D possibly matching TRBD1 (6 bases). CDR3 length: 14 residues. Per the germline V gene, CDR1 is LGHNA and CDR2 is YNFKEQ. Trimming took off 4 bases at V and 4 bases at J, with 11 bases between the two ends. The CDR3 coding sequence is TGTGCCAGCAGCCCGCAGGGGCCCGGAAACACCATATATTTT. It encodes CASSPQGPGNTIYF.

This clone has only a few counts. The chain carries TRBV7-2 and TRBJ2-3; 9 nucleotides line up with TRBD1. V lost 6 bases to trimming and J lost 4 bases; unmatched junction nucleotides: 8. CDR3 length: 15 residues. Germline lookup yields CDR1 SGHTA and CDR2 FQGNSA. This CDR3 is CASRPPGQGSDTQYF. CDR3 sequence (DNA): TGTGCCAGCAGACCGCCGGGACAGGGCTCAGATACGCAGTATTTT.

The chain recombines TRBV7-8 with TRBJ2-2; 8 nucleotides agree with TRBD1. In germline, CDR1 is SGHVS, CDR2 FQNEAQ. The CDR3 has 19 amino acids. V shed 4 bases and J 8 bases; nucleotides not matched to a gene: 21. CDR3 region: CASSSGGGGRHRNWGELFF. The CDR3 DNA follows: TGTGCCAGCAGCTCAGGGGGCGGCGGGCGCCATAGGAATTGGGGGGAGCTGTTTTTT.

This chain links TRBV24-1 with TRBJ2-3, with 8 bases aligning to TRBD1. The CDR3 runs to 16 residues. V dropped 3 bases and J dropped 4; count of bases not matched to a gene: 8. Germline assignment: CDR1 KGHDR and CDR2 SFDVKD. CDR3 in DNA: TGTGCCACCAGTGATAGGACAGGGTGGTTTTCAGATACGCAGTATTTT. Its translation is CATSDRTGWFSDTQYF.